This TCR beta chain was sequenced in a study of T-cell reconstitution after alpha-beta-depleted transplantation in children. Study-level points and caveats: The study reportedly traced alpha-beta T cells about two months after transplant to several hundred expanded graft clones. Newly generated T cells supplied most T-cell counts and diversity one year post-transplant. Several patients had high TCRbeta diversity at day 60; it came from surviving recipient T cells and thymic progenitors.

Many counts were recorded for this clonotype. The antigen is not known. CDR1 DFQATT and CDR2 SNEGSKA come from the germline V gene (reference sequence). The CDR3 consists of 11 residues. V dropped 2 bases and J dropped 10 bases, with 9 bases sitting between them. Unique molecular identifiers were used in preparing the TCRbeta library. TCRdb fed the PCR reads into MiXCR, producing one record per CDR3 protein. Among approximately 150,000 distinct CDR3 sequences listed, around 10% were seen once. V is TRBV20-1 and J is TRBJ1-5, with D possibly matching TRBD1 (5 bases). The origin of this receptor is a female patient aged 2-9 years who had a stem cell transplant for congenital amegakaryocytic thrombocytopenia, so the T cells may come from the graft donor. The source was PBMCs, mostly from graft donor cells, collected 180 days after TCRalphabeta/CD19-depleted stem cell transplant. This CDR3 reads CSARQGEPQHF. The CDR3 DNA reads TGCAGTGCTAGACAGGGTGAACCCCAGCATTTT.